This TCR beta chain is drawn from a study of blood T cells in healthy people across ages. Study-wide results and limits: Higher diversity, along with more naive CD4+ cells, distinguished long-lived donors from aged donors.

Through a sample-barcoded 5' primer and a J-beta primer mix, a second PCR was run for about 6 to 11 cycles. TCRdb itself ran the 5' RACE reads through MiXCR, one entry per CDR3 protein. The sample lists some 640,000 distinct CDR3 sequences; 25% to 30% were seen once. About this clonotype: The antigen remains unidentified.

The junction had 10 bases not matched to a gene; V was cut back by 5 bases and J by 5 bases. Germline V gene lookup returns CDR1 SGHTA and CDR2 FQGNSA. CDR3 length: 15 amino acids. The study isolated at least 7 million PBMCs from each sample. The receptor's source is a woman of 80 years or more in good health. This chain connects TRBV7-2 to TRBJ1-2, with 8 bases matching TRBD1. Sequenced: blood. CDR3 sequence (DNA): TGTGCCAGCAGCCACGGACAGGGACCTTTATATGGCTACACCTTC. Translation: CASSHGQGPLYGYTF.